A selection of T cell receptor beta chains follows, all from one sample in a study of blood T cell repertoires in COVID-19. The repertoire was sequenced with immunoSEQ multiplex PCR; TCRdb's copy has only in-frame clones and lacks some. The repertoire holds roughly 350,000 clones, with around 86% as singletons. Sequencing input: peripheral blood. All receptors come from a woman aged 45-60 years with COVID-19, enrolled during active disease. The CDR3 runs from the conserved cysteine through the conserved F or W. D genes are given only for firm matches.

D	V	CDR3
TRBD1	TRBV3-1/TRBV3-2	CASSQGQGFANEKLFF
-	TRBV5-6	CASSLPRVGGANVLTF
-	TRBV3-1/TRBV3-2	CASSQSYGMVFTQYF
TRBD1	TRBV7-9	CASSSQWGTGAGKLFF
TRBD2	TRBV6-5	CATKGRAHNEQFF
-	TRBV9	CASSARTSVNTEAFF
-	TRBV27	CASSHRANEQFF
TRBD2	TRBV11-3	CASSLVALGLAGEATQYF
-	TRBV19	CASSIVRGVSYNEQFF
-	TRBV15	CATSRVTSSYNEQFF
TRBD1	TRBV2	CASSNRGSSADTQYF
TRBD1	TRBV10-2	CASTRQGYEQYF
-	TRBV6-5	CASSRDRSSGNTIYF
TRBD1	TRBV11-3	CASSPFGQGTLDEQYF
TRBD2	TRBV30	CAWRLAGGPHIQYF
-	TRBV5-4	CASSLGGQRNSPLHF
-	TRBV5-4	CASSTPQGKGNQPQHF
TRBD2	TRBV2	CASTLAGGINTGELFF
-	TRBV18	CASSPPAPSTDTQYF
-	TRBV6-2/TRBV6-3	CASSTTNGGKLFF
TRBD1	TRBV23-1	CASSQKGQGRDTQYF
-	TRBV5-1	CASSLSWRGRAYEQYF
TRBD1	TRBV19	CASSIVLMTGTAHNYGYTF
TRBD1	TRBV18	CASSPPRGLETQYF
TRBD2	TRBV7-3	CASSLSGRVDTQYF
TRBD2	TRBV5-1	CASSPIAGAYNEQFF
-	TRBV28	CASSSSGDQPQHF
-	TRBV3-1/TRBV3-2	CASSHLDSHNSPLHF
TRBD1	TRBV29-1	CSVVTGGMADTQYF
TRBD1	TRBV11-3	CASSLLGTGDGYTF
-	TRBV4-1	CASSQERGGSQHF
-	TRBV19	CASSPPPGRNTGELFF
-	TRBV7-8	CASSLFALGPRQIDGNEQFF
TRBD2	TRBV9	CASSPRELAGVPQYF
TRBD1	TRBV19	CASSTGQNQADTQYF
-	TRBV2	CASISSERRGGELFF
-	TRBV5-6	CASSSTQAGVYYGYTF
-	TRBV7-8	CASSLLAGSYEQYF
-	TRBV19	CASSSGTGTTRTQYNEQFF
TRBD1	TRBV15	CATSSTRDSSYEQYF
TRBD1	TRBV7-9	CASSLQGQVHGYTF
-	TRBV5-1	CASSSTGGNEQFF
-	TRBV7-9	CASSLLAGQETQYF
TRBD2	TRBV3-1/TRBV3-2	CASSQGPAGGLSLEQYF
-	TRBV2	CASGRTLSSYEQYF
TRBD2	TRBV5-1	CASRREPQETQYF
TRBD2	TRBV5-4	CASSSSTHHRLGGETQYF
TRBD2	TRBV27	CASRLGTSGLTGELFF
TRBD1	TRBV27	CASRNTDRVYGYTF
-	TRBV11-2	CASSLGLNNEKLFF
-	TRBV7-3	CASSRTGTLDTGELFF
TRBD1	TRBV4-1	CASSQRQGNTEAFF
-	TRBV19	CASSLDREEEAFF
TRBD1	TRBV18	CASSPRRGDGNEKLFF
TRBD1	TRBV6-5	CAGGDRDQPQHF
TRBD1	TRBV4-1	CASSHPGQATNYGYTF
TRBD2	TRBV30	CAWRAQDHRTSDTDTQYF
TRBD1	TRBV11-1	CASSSRDSELYGYTF
TRBD1	TRBV7-2	CASSTGQENNSPLHF